Shown below are 8 T cell receptor beta chains from a single sample sequenced in a study of breast tumors, draining lymph nodes, adjacent tissues. TCRdb reanalysed the multiplex PCR reads using MiXCR and keeps one entry per CDR3 protein. This table has approximately 100,000 distinct CDR3 sequences, roughly 33% appearing once. Axillary draining lymph nodes of breast cancer patients supplied the node samples. Specimen: axillary lymph node tissue. Receptors were obtained from a female donor with breast cancer. Some clones in this sample may be carry-over from other donors' samples.

This clonotype was found a few times. A much larger clonotype is one base distant, so this may be a read error. This chain joins TRBV14 and TRBJ2-3; 9 bases match TRBD2. The CDR3 runs 16 residues. The germline CDR1 and CDR2 sequences are SGHDN and FVKESK. The chain's CDR3 is CASGQTSGSRTDTQYF. Written as DNA, the CDR3 is TGTGCCAGCGGCCAGACTAGCGGTTCCCGCACAGATACGCAGTATTTT.

This clonotype was seen many times. The CDR3 spells CASSPVRVGTDTQYF. The CDR3 nucleotides read TGTGCCAGCAGCCCCGTCCGGGTCGGCACAGATACGCAGTATTTT. V usage is TRBV11-2 and J usage is TRBJ2-3; D is unclear. V shed 5 bases and J shed 1 base, with 13 bases lying between them. CDR3 length equals 15 residues. Germline loops: CDR1 SGHAT, CDR2 FQNNGV.

This clonotype was seen ten or more times. Its ends do not fully match the called genes, so a read error is possible. The V gene is TRBV7-9, the J gene TRBJ1-2; no firm D call. This CDR3 spans 15 amino acids. In germline, CDR1 is SEHNR, CDR2 FQNEAQ (reference sequence). CDR3 amino acids: CASSSMRGPFYGYPF. DNA of the CDR3: TGTGCCAGCAGCTCTATGCGAGGACCGTTCTATGGCTACCCCTTC.

This clonotype has at least ten counts. The rearrangement links TRBV14 to TRBJ2-2, with a weak D call TRBD1 (5 bases). Germline V gene lookup returns CDR1 SGHDN and CDR2 FVKESK. This CDR3 is 20 amino acids long. V dropped 1 base and J dropped 0 bases, with 21 bases sitting between them. CDR3: CASSQVGFNRFFTNTGELFF. The CDR3 DNA follows: TGTGCCAGCAGCCAAGTGGGGTTCAACAGGTTTTTTACGAACACCGGGGAGCTGTTTTTT.

In this sample, this clonotype turned up many times. This chain connects TRBV5-8 to TRBJ1-5, with D unresolved. V was clipped by 4 bases and J by 0 bases, with 11 bases between them. CDR1 and CDR2 from the germline V gene are SGHTS and YDEGEE. The CDR3 is 15 residues long. CDR3 region: CASSIGGNSNQPQHF. DNA for the CDR3: TGTGCCAGCAGCATCGGAGGGAATAGCAATCAGCCCCAGCATTTT.

This clonotype occurred a few times. A much larger clonotype is one base distant, so this may be a read error. The rearrangement uses TRBV6-5 and TRBJ2-1, with 10 bases identical to TRBD2. Germline trimming cut 9 bases from V and 5 bases from J; bases unmatched to any gene: 7. Germline V gene sequence: CDR1 MNHEY, CDR2 SVGAGI. CDR3 length: 14 residues. CDR3 DNA: TGTGCCAGTAGAGGACTAGCGGAAAACAATGAGCAGTTCTTC. Protein: CASRGLAENNEQFF.

The table lists this clonotype with a count of one. Just one base apart from a much larger clone, this may be a read error. This rearrangement joins TRBV6-1 to TRBJ2-1; no firm D call. The CDR3 spans 13 residues. The germline gives CDR1 MNHNS, CDR2 SASEGT. The ends were cut back, 5 bases at V and 12 bases at J, with 17 bases in the middle. CDR3 sequence (DNA): TGTGCCAGCAGTATACCCCAAGATTATGGGCAGTTCTTC. Translating gives CASSIPQDYGQFF.

V is TRBV11-2 and J is TRBJ2-1; no clear D. V lost 0 bases to trimming and J lost 12 bases, with 6 bases between them. CDR1 and CDR2 (germline): SGHAT, FQNNGV. This CDR3 is built from 11 residues. The CDR3: CASSLDFGQFF. The CDR3 DNA sequence: TGTGCCAGCAGCTTAGATTTTGGGCAGTTCTTC.